The sequence of this TCR beta chain was determined in a study of CD8 T cells in ankylosing spondylitis. The germline V gene encodes CDR1 SGHRS and CDR2 YFSETQ. The CDR3 loop spans 9 amino acids. This clonotype was picked up a small number of times. A read error may produce the germline difference seen at one junction end. TCRdb re-derived calls from the 5' RACE reads in MiXCR, one entry per CDR3 protein. In the table there are 350,000 to 400,000 distinct CDR3 sequences, 20% to 25% of which are singletons. The material sequenced was blood, either unsorted or a sorted T cell fraction (not recorded which). This clonotype originated in a male donor with ankylosing spondylitis or in good health (not recorded which). This chain links TRBV5-1 with TRBJ2-3; D gene unclear. The CDR3: CGVTDTQYF. The CDR3 DNA sequence: TGTGGGGTCACAGATACGCAGTATTTT. The entire variable domain, with the rest obtained from reference TRBV5-1 and TRBJ2-3, is as follows: KAGVTQTPRYLIKTRGQQVTLSCSPISGHRSVSWYQQTPGQGLQFLFEYFSETQRNKGNFPGRFSGRQFSNSRSEMNVSTLELGDSALYLCGVTDTQYFGPGTRLTVL.